The 27 T cell receptor beta chains below all came from one sample that was sequenced in a study of blood T cell repertoires in COVID-19 (dated by TCRdb to about 2020). The library came from the immunoSEQ multiplex PCR assay. TCRdb limited this immuneACCESS table to in-frame rearrangements with V and J called. A share of clones is missing; checked studies link under half to unresolved V genes, and the rest is unexplained. This sample comprises 200,000 to 250,000 clones, approximately 81% of them detected only once. Clones ranked in the top ten supply 15% to 20% of the sample. The sample was peripheral blood. These receptors were collected from a woman of 80 years or more with active or convalescent COVID-19.

The chain uses TRBV28 and TRBJ2-1; the match to TRBD2 covers 11 bases. Germline V gives CDR1 MDHEN, CDR2 SYDVKM. This CDR3 is 16 amino acids long. The V and J ends lost 6 bases and 1 base, in that order; junction bases with no gene match: 5. The CDR3: CASRRTSGGSYNEQFF. The DNA of the CDR3 is TGTGCCAGCAGACGAACTAGCGGGGGATCCTACAATGAGCAGTTCTTC.

The rearrangement links TRBV7-9 to TRBJ2-3; 8 bases map to TRBD2. CDR1 is SEHNR, CDR2 FQNEAQ, per germline (reference sequence). This CDR3 region has 15 residues. V trimming: 5 bases; J trimming: 0 bases; junction bases outside the gene matches: 4. CDR3 nucleotides: TGTGCCAGCAGCGCCGGGACTAGTAGCACAGATACGCAGTATTTT. Protein sequence: CASSAGTSSTDTQYF.

J is TRBJ2-7 and V is TRBV7-8; 11 bases fit TRBD1. The CDR3 totals 14 residues. CDR1 is SGHVS and CDR2 is FQNEAQ in the germline V gene. With 5 bases clipped from V and 4 bases from J, the junction kept 4 bases outside the gene matches. CDR3 residues: CASSARDRGYEQYF. CDR3 nucleotides: TGTGCCAGCAGCGCCCGGGACAGGGGGTACGAGCAGTACTTC. Full variable domain (remainder filled in from reference TRBV7-8 and TRBJ2-7): GAGVSQSPRYKVAKRGQDVALRCDPISGHVSLFWYQQALGQGPEFLTYFQNEAQLDKSGLPSDRFFAERPEGSVSTLKIQRTQQEDSAVYLCASSARDRGYEQYFGPGTRLTVT.

The rearrangement joins TRBV4-1 to TRBJ2-6; 11 positions match TRBD2. V was clipped by 3 bases and J by 0 bases; unmatched bases: 7. There are 19 residues in the CDR3. The germline gives CDR1 MGHRA, CDR2 YSYEKL. The CDR3 reads CASSQLLAGVRSGANVLTF. The CDR3 DNA follows: TGCGCCAGCAGCCAGTTACTAGCGGGAGTCCGCTCTGGGGCCAACGTCCTGACTTTC.

The chain carries TRBV5-4 and TRBJ1-1; 7 bases are a match to TRBD1. Trimming removed 0 bases from V and 9 bases from J; junction bases left unmatched: 2. The CDR3 loop spans 12 amino acids. CDR1 SGHNT and CDR2 YYREEE come from the germline V gene (reference sequence). The DNA for the CDR3 is TGTGCCAGCAGCTTGGAGGACAGGCAAGCTTTCTTT. As protein: CASSLEDRQAFF. Supplemented by reference TRBV5-4 and TRBJ1-1, the full variable domain reads ETGVTQSPTHLIKTRGQQVTLRCSSQSGHNTVSWYQQALGQGPQFIFQYYREEENGRGNFPPRFSGLQFPNYSSELNVNALELDDSALYLCASSLEDRQAFFGQGTRLTVV.

The chain uses TRBV19 and TRBJ1-1; a weak D match, TRBD1 (5 bases). Germline assignment: CDR1 LNHDA and CDR2 SQIVND (reference sequence). V was pared by 3 bases and J by 0 bases, with 14 bases between. This CDR3 region has 16 residues. CDR3 in DNA: TGTGCCAGTAGTATCGGAATCCCCAGGGTGAACACTGAAGCTTTCTTT. It yields the protein CASSIGIPRVNTEAFF.

Turning to this clone: The same CDR3 also results from other DNA sequences found in this sample. This rearrangement joins TRBV5-1 to TRBJ2-2; the match to TRBD2 covers 7 bases. The CDR3 runs to 13 residues. Germline V gives CDR1 SGHRS, CDR2 YFSETQ. V shed 5 bases, J shed 6 bases, and the junction held 4 bases outside the gene matches. CDR3 coding DNA: TGCGCCAGCAGTCTCGGACTAGCCGGGGAGCTGTTTTTT. It codes for CASSLGLAGELFF.

The rearrangement joins TRBV14 to TRBJ2-1; the D gene is possibly TRBD1 (6 bases). Trimming left V 3 bases short and J 0 bases short, with 9 bases between. The CDR3 extends over 15 amino acids. CDR1 and CDR2 (germline): SGHDN, FVKESK. The CDR3 region is CASSQGAYSYNEQFF. In DNA form, the CDR3 reads TGTGCCAGCAGCCAGGGGGCCTACTCCTACAATGAGCAGTTCTTC.

V usage is TRBV12-5 and J usage is TRBJ1-2; 9 positions agree with TRBD1. This CDR3 is 17 amino acids long. V trimming: 3 bases; J trimming: 4 bases; junction bases outside the gene matches: 12. Germline V gives CDR1 LGHNT, CDR2 FRNRAP. CDR3 nucleotides: TGTGCTAGTGGTTTAGGACAGGGGCCATCCTCAGGCTATGGCTACACCTTC. This encodes CASGLGQGPSSGYGYTF.

The V and J genes are TRBV29-1 and TRBJ2-2; maybe TRBD1 (5 bases). V lost 4 bases and J lost 7, with 16 bases in between. This CDR3 has 14 residues. CDR1 and CDR2 (germline): SQVTM, ANQGSEA. This chain's CDR3 is CSVVRGRADGELFF. CDR3 nucleotides: TGCAGCGTTGTTCGTGGCAGGGCAGACGGGGAGCTGTTTTTT.

Here the CDR3 reads CASSVATERIGEAFF. The CDR3 nucleotides read TGTGCCAGCAGCGTAGCTACCGAGCGCATTGGTGAAGCTTTCTTT. The chain couples TRBV9 to TRBJ1-1, with D uncertain. Germline CDR1 reads SGDLS; CDR2 reads YYNGEE. The CDR3 length is 15 residues. Trimming shortened V by 0 bases and J by 7 bases, and 16 bases separated the two germline ends.

The genes are TRBV2 and TRBJ2-1, with 11 nucleotides matching TRBD2. Looked up from germline, CDR1 is SNHLY and CDR2 is FYNNEI. CDR3 length: 15 amino acids. The V gene end was trimmed by 7 bases and the J gene end by 10 bases; junction bases not matched to a gene: 12. CDR3 DNA: TGTGCCAGCAAAGAGGATAGCGGGGGGGCTAGGGAGCAGTTCTTC. This encodes CASKEDSGGAREQFF.

This clone was observed once. The chain joins TRBV5-5 to TRBJ1-6; 9 bases are shared with TRBD1. Germline V gene sequence: CDR1 SGHKS, CDR2 YYEKEE (reference sequence). The CDR3 is made up of 16 amino acids. V shed 2 bases and J 10 bases; nucleotides not matched to a gene: 10. For the CDR3, the DNA is TGTGCCAGCAGCTTAATGGGACAGGGAGGAGGATCACCCCTCCACTTT. Translation: CASSLMGQGGGSPLHF.

This clone was seen just once. This chain connects TRBV15 to TRBJ2-1; 14 bases agree with TRBD2. Trimming removed 2 bases from V and 0 bases from J; junction bases left unmatched: 6. Per germline, CDR1 LNHNV and CDR2 YYDKDF (reference sequence). The length of the CDR3 is 19 residues. DNA for the CDR3: TGTGCCACCAGCAGAAGTCCCGGGACTAGCGGGAGCTCCTACAATGAGCAGTTCTTC. Amino acids: CATSRSPGTSGSSYNEQFF.

The chain links TRBV24-1 to TRBJ1-2, with a possible D match to TRBD1 (5 bases). The germline gives CDR1 KGHDR, CDR2 SFDVKD. V was clipped by 1 base and J by 8 bases, with 22 bases between them. The CDR3 sequence is 17 residues long. DNA of the CDR3: TGTGCCACCAGTGATTTAAGTGGGGAGGGGACCCTGCGGGGCTACACCTTC. Its translation: CATSDLSGEGTLRGYTF.

The chain couples TRBV11-2 to TRBJ2-1; TRBD2 is a possible D gene (6 bases). V was pared by 0 bases and J by 10 bases, with 19 bases between. In germline, CDR1 is SGHAT, CDR2 FQNNGV. This CDR3 is 16 amino acids long. The CDR3 protein is CASSLEGRGVLREQFF. The CDR3 nucleotides are TGTGCCAGCAGCTTAGAAGGTCGCGGGGTTCTCAGGGAGCAGTTCTTC.

The chain combines TRBV5-4 with TRBJ2-1; TRBD2 is a possible D gene (6 bases). This CDR3 has 14 amino acids. Germline assignment: CDR1 SGHNT and CDR2 YYREEE (reference sequence). V was pared by 2 bases and J by 7 bases, with 13 bases between. The CDR3 protein is CASSFGRRENEQFF. The DNA for the CDR3 is TGTGCCAGCAGCTTCGGGCGACGGGAGAATGAGCAGTTCTTC.

This clone appeared once. The chain carries TRBV30 and TRBJ1-2; D ambiguous. The CDR3 covers 16 residues. The V end lost 0 bases, the J end lost 5 bases, and 19 bases lay between the germline ends. Per the germline V gene, CDR1 is GTSNPN and CDR2 is SVGIG (reference sequence). The CDR3, as DNA: TGTGCCTGGAGTGTACCGGGAAGACCTACGGGTTATGGCTACACCTTC. Amino acids: CAWSVPGRPTGYGYTF.

The rearrangement links TRBV20-1 to TRBJ2-7; TRBD2 matches at 8 bases. V shed 3 bases, J shed 2 bases, and the junction held 9 bases outside the gene matches. The germline CDR1 and CDR2 sequences are DFQATT and SNEGSKA (reference sequence). The CDR3 totals 15 residues. CDR3 DNA sequence: TGCAGTGCTAGTGTACTAGCGGAGCGGGCCTACGAGCAGTACTTC. This translates into CSASVLAERAYEQYF.

The chain couples TRBV6-2 or TRBV6-3 to TRBJ2-4; TRBD2 aligns across 14 bases. Per germline, CDR1 MNHEY and CDR2 SVGEGT. V was clipped by 6 bases and J by 9 bases; unmatched bases: 7. The CDR3 is made up of 15 amino acids. Here the CDR3 reads CASSSGLAGVGIQYF. CDR3 bases: TGTGCCAGCAGCTCGGGACTAGCGGGGGTGGGCATTCAGTACTTC.

The V gene is TRBV5-6, the J gene TRBJ2-3; D possibly corresponds to TRBD2 (5 bases). The V gene lost 0 bases and the J gene lost 8 bases, with 7 bases spanning the gap. The CDR3 is 12 residues long. From germline, CDR1 is SGHDT and CDR2 YYEEEE. The CDR3 sequence: CASSLGTATQYF. CDR3 coding DNA: TGTGCCAGCAGCTTGGGGACTGCTACGCAGTATTTT.

The V call is TRBV5-6, the J call TRBJ2-7, with a possible D match to TRBD1 (6 bases). The CDR3 runs to 12 residues. The germline V and J ends were trimmed by 4 bases and 6 bases, with 11 bases remaining between them. The germline V gene has CDR1 SGHDT and CDR2 YYEEEE. CDR3 protein: CASSLQGLEQYF. CDR3 nucleotides: TGTGCCAGCAGCCTGCAGGGGCTCGAGCAGTACTTC.

This clone was found once. The V call is TRBV28, the J call TRBJ2-7; D uncertain. The CDR3 runs 16 residues. Germline lookup yields CDR1 MDHEN and CDR2 SYDVKM. Trimming cost V 5 bases and J 2 bases, with 19 bases left between them. The chain's CDR3 is CASSLAAVPPTYEQYF. CDR3 DNA: TGTGCCAGCAGTCTCGCCGCGGTCCCACCTACCTACGAGCAGTACTTC.

The V and J genes are TRBV28 and TRBJ2-1, with 10 bases matching TRBD2. This CDR3 spans 16 amino acids. Germline assignment: CDR1 MDHEN and CDR2 SYDVKM. The V gene end was trimmed by 3 bases and the J gene end by 0 bases; junction bases not matched to a gene: 2. Here the CDR3 DNA reads TGTGCCAGCAGTTTCCAGCGGGGGGGCTCCTACAATGAGCAGTTCTTC. This translates into CASSFQRGGSYNEQFF.

The V call is TRBV11-1, the J call TRBJ2-7, with D maybe TRBD1 (7 bases). With 2 bases removed from V and 4 bases from J, the gap between germline ends came to 12 bases. CDR1 is SGHAT and CDR2 is FQDESV in the germline V gene (reference sequence). The CDR3 length is 14 residues. As DNA, the CDR3 is TGTGCCAGCAGCTTAAGGAGGGGGCGATACGAGCAGTACTTC. Translation gives CASSLRRGRYEQYF.

The chain joins TRBV4-1 to TRBJ2-1, with 13 bases aligning to TRBD2. Germline CDR1 reads MGHRA; CDR2 reads YSYEKL. The ends lost 2 bases at V and 4 bases at J; junction bases unmatched: 5. CDR3 length: 17 residues. DNA of the CDR3: TGCGCCAGCAGCCAAACGGGACTAGCGGGACCTTACAATGAGCAGTTCTTC. This codes for CASSQTGLAGPYNEQFF.

This clone has more than one count but fewer than ten. The V call is TRBV19, the J call TRBJ1-6; tentatively, D is TRBD1 (5 bases). This CDR3 spans 16 amino acids. The V gene lost 3 bases and the J gene lost 4 bases, with 13 bases spanning the gap. Per germline, CDR1 LNHDA and CDR2 SQIVND (reference sequence). CDR3 DNA: TGTGCCAGTAGTATGCAGACTGGGGGGTATAATTCACCCCTCCACTTT. It codes for CASSMQTGGYNSPLHF. Together with reference TRBV19 and TRBJ1-6, the CDR3 gives the full variable domain: DGGITQSPKYLFRKEGQNVTLSCEQNLNHDAMYWYRQDPGQGLRLIYYSQIVNDFQKGDIAEGYSVSREKKESFPLTVTSAQKNPTAFYLCASSMQTGGYNSPLHFGNGTRLTVT.